The 24 T cell receptor beta chains below were found in one sample sequenced in a study of Ad26.COV2.S vaccination and SARS-CoV-2 variants. Measured with immunoSEQ multiplex PCR; TCRdb has only the in-frame clones, and not every one. The table includes around 370,000 clones, approximately 84% detected once. Noted treatment: around 19 received Ad26.COV2.S at low or high dose, single or two shots; several received placebo; per-sample allocation not given. Vaccine and placebo recipients were sampled on day 63 after the first injection. The sample consisted of peripheral blood, taken in a trial of Ad26.COV2.S vaccine versus placebo. These receptors all stem from a person between 18 and 65 years old who received the Ad26.COV2.S COVID-19 vaccine or a placebo.

This rearrangement joins TRBV19 to TRBJ1-1; TRBD1 agrees at 7 bases. Losses at the gene ends were 4 bases for V and 1 base for J; bases not matched to a gene: 0. In germline, CDR1 is LNHDA, CDR2 SQIVND (reference sequence). This CDR3 spans 13 amino acids. As DNA, the CDR3 is TGTGCCAGTAGTAGGACAGGGAACACTGAAGCTTTCTTT. This translates into CASSRTGNTEAFF.

A word on this clone: Other DNA variants within this sample encode the same CDR3. The chain couples TRBV5-4 to TRBJ2-7; D possibly corresponds to TRBD2 (5 bases). V was pared by 5 bases and J by 3 bases, with 12 bases between. CDR1 and CDR2 from the germline V gene are SGHNT and YYREEE (reference sequence). There are 13 residues in the CDR3. As DNA, the CDR3 is TGTGCCAGCAGTTTGCCCGGAGGCTACGAGCAGTACTTC. The encoded protein is CASSLPGGYEQYF.

CDR3 sequence: CASSSAPFFSGNTIYF. Written as DNA, the CDR3 is TGTGCCAGCAGTTCAGCCCCATTCTTCTCTGGAAACACCATATATTTT. The chain combines TRBV7-2 with TRBJ1-3, with unresolved D. Germline V CDR1 and CDR2: SGHTA, FQGNSA. Deletions cut 6 bases from V and 0 bases from J, with 15 bases between. The CDR3 consists of 16 residues.

This clone occurred a few times. The chain uses TRBV28 and TRBJ2-2, with D tentatively TRBD2 (6 bases). From germline, CDR1 is MDHEN and CDR2 SYDVKM. This CDR3 is 15 amino acids long. Trimming cost V 2 bases and J 7 bases, with 14 bases left between them. CDR3 DNA: TGTGCCAGCAGTTTAATCGGGAGTCATTTCGGGGAGCTGTTTTTT. It encodes CASSLIGSHFGELFF.

This clone came up once. The chain is built from TRBV13 and TRBJ1-1; TRBD1 matches 7 bases. V was pared by 4 bases and J by 2 bases, with 10 bases of the junction left unmatched. Germline CDR1 PRHDT, CDR2 FYEKMQ (reference sequence). The CDR3 loop spans 16 amino acids. This chain's CDR3 is CASSSPGTEINTEAFF. The CDR3 DNA sequence: TGTGCCAGCAGCTCCCCCGGGACAGAAATAAACACTGAAGCTTTCTTT.

On this clone itself: Germline is not matched at one junction end, which may reflect a read error. This chain joins TRBV20-1 and TRBJ2-2, with D perhaps matching TRBD1 or TRBD2 (5 bases each). The CDR3 is 16 amino acids. Per the germline V gene, CDR1 is DFQATT and CDR2 is SNEGSKA (reference sequence). The CDR3 loop reads CSASGDVWGNAGELFF. In DNA form, the CDR3 reads TGCAGTGCTAGTGGGGATGTATGGGGGAACGCCGGGGAGCTGTTTTTT.

This clone was seen once. J is TRBJ1-6 and V is TRBV27; 11 bases fit TRBD1. CDR1 is MNHEY and CDR2 is SMNVEV in the germline V gene (reference sequence). Losses at the gene ends were 2 bases for V and 6 bases for J; bases not matched to a gene: 0. CDR3 length: 15 residues. As DNA, the CDR3 is TGTGCCAGCAGTTTAGGGACAGGGGGTAATTCACCCCTCCACTTT. Protein sequence: CASSLGTGGNSPLHF.

The genes are TRBV27 and TRBJ2-3; D is perhaps TRBD2 (6 bases). CDR1 is MNHEY, CDR2 SMNVEV, per germline (reference sequence). The CDR3 covers 13 residues. V shed 7 bases and J shed 1 base, with 9 bases lying between them. CDR3 bases: TGTGCCAGCACTAGCGCTGGCACAGATACGCAGTATTTT. This encodes CASTSAGTDTQYF.

The genes are TRBV5-6 and TRBJ1-2; maybe TRBD1 (6 bases). The germline V and J ends were trimmed by 6 bases and 5 bases, with 20 bases remaining between them. The V gene's germline CDR1 is SGHDT and CDR2 YYEEEE. The CDR3 has 15 residues. The CDR3 DNA reads as TGTGCCAGCACCCCTTGGGTCAGGGGTTGGTATGGCTACACCTTC. It codes for CASTPWVRGWYGYTF.

This clone was observed once. V and J are TRBV10-2 and TRBJ2-7; D is perhaps TRBD2 (5 bases). In germline, CDR1 is WSHSY, CDR2 SAAADI. V shed 4 bases and J shed 2 bases, with 9 bases lying between them. CDR3 length: 13 amino acids. CDR3: CASSVKRTYEQYF. The CDR3 DNA is TGCGCCAGCAGTGTTAAGCGGACCTACGAGCAGTACTTC.

There are a few counts of this clone. This chain connects TRBV3-1 (or the pseudogene TRBV3-2) to TRBJ1-4; D uncertain. CDR1 is LGHDT and CDR2 is YNNKEL in the germline V gene (reference sequence). This CDR3 has 15 residues. V was pared by 4 bases and J by 7 bases, with 16 bases between. The DNA of the CDR3 is TGTGCCAGCAGCCTTCGACAAGGCCGGGGTGAAAAACTGTTTTTT. Translating it yields CASSLRQGRGEKLFF.

The V call is TRBV11-3, the J call TRBJ1-5; 9 nucleotides match TRBD1. The germline V gene encodes CDR1 SGHNT and CDR2 YENEEA. This CDR3 contains 17 residues. V gave up 1 base and J gave up 4 bases; unmatched junction bases: 8. CDR3 loop: CASSLGGQGFLNQPQHF. The CDR3 DNA sequence: TGTGCCAGCAGCTTAGGGGGACAGGGTTTTTTAAATCAGCCCCAGCATTTT.

The rearrangement links TRBV28 to TRBJ2-5; 11 nucleotides align to TRBD2. CDR3 length: 15 residues. Per the germline V gene, CDR1 is MDHEN and CDR2 is SYDVKM. V lost 6 bases, J lost 5 bases, and 8 bases stayed unmatched. This CDR3 reads CASSHTSGRIETQYF. The CDR3 nucleotides are TGTGCCAGCAGCCACACTAGCGGGAGAATTGAGACCCAGTACTTC.

This chain links TRBV4-3 with TRBJ2-5; 7 bases agree with TRBD2. Germline-derived CDR1 and CDR2 are LGHNA and YSLEER. The CDR3 loop spans 15 amino acids. J gave up 1 base and V 3 bases, and 5 bases lay outside the gene matches. CDR3 region: CASSQLGTIQETQYF. DNA of the CDR3: TGCGCCAGCAGCCAGCTTGGGACTATCCAAGAGACCCAGTACTTC.

The genes are TRBV5-1 and TRBJ2-1; perhaps TRBD1 as D (6 bases). The CDR3 loop spans 14 amino acids. V was clipped by 4 bases and J by 9 bases, with 17 bases between them. Per the germline V gene, CDR1 is SGHRS and CDR2 is YFSETQ. CDR3 amino acids: CASSLPSLGGEQFF. The CDR3 DNA sequence: TGCGCCAGCAGCCTACCTTCTCTAGGGGGTGAGCAGTTCTTC.

V usage is TRBV27 and J usage is TRBJ2-1; D is undetermined. The CDR3 runs 12 residues. Trimming shortened V by 5 bases and J by 7 bases, and 9 bases separated the two germline ends. Germline V lookup: CDR1 MNHEY, CDR2 SMNVEV (reference sequence). CDR3 region: CASSGPGNEQFF. The CDR3 DNA is TGTGCCAGCAGTGGACCCGGGAATGAGCAGTTCTTC.

This clone was picked up a small number of times. The J gene is TRBJ1-6, the V gene TRBV6-5; D remains unclear. There are 12 residues in the CDR3. The ends were cut back, 8 bases at V and 10 bases at J, with 12 bases in the middle. Germline CDR1 and CDR2: MNHEY and SVGAGI. The CDR3 protein is CASRYPGSPLHF. The CDR3 nucleotides read TGTGCCAGCCGCTACCCAGGATCACCCCTCCACTTT.

J is TRBJ2-2 and V is TRBV2; 10 bases are a match to TRBD2. J lost 1 base, V lost 8 bases, and 1 base had no gene match. CDR3 length: 14 residues. Germline values: CDR1 SNHLY, CDR2 FYNNEI. CDR3 sequence: CASLAGENTGELFF. In DNA form, the CDR3 reads TGTGCCAGCCTAGCGGGGGAGAACACCGGGGAGCTGTTTTTT.

This chain links TRBV6-5 with TRBJ1-5; D is perhaps TRBD1 (6 bases). The CDR3 spans 14 residues. V shed 5 bases and J shed 6 bases, with 14 bases lying between them. The V gene's germline CDR1 is MNHEY and CDR2 SVGAGI. The CDR3 region has the DNA TGTGCCAGCAGTCGCCGGGGGGGGGCTCAGCCCCAGCATTTT. It codes for CASSRRGGAQPQHF.

This clone was picked up a small number of times. The gene calls are TRBV7-9 and TRBJ1-1; D is unclear. The germline CDR1 and CDR2 sequences are SEHNR and FQNEAQ (reference sequence). With 5 bases removed from V and 6 bases from J, the gap between germline ends came to 22 bases. The CDR3 length is 16 residues. The CDR3: CASSELKEFGGSEAFF. CDR3 nucleotide sequence: TGTGCCAGCAGCGAGCTAAAAGAATTTGGTGGTTCTGAAGCTTTCTTT. Full variable domain (outside the CDR3, taken from reference TRBV7-9 and TRBJ1-1): DTGVSQNPRHKITKRGQNVTFRCDPISEHNRLYWYRQTLGQGPEFLTYFQNEAQLEKSRLLSDRFSAERPKGSFSTLEIQRTEQGDSAMYLCASSELKEFGGSEAFFGQGTRLTVV.

Of note for this clone: This sample also contains other DNA sequences that code for the same CDR3. This chain links TRBV7-9 with TRBJ2-7; D remains ambiguous. The V end lost 2 bases, the J end lost 0 bases, and 8 bases lay between the germline ends. CDR3 length: 14 amino acids. Germline CDR1 is SEHNR and CDR2 is FQNEAQ (reference sequence). Written as DNA, the CDR3 is TGTGCCAGCAGCTTAAGCAGCGACTCCTACGAGCAGTACTTC. Translated, it gives CASSLSSDSYEQYF.

This clone has a handful of counts. The rearrangement links TRBV2 to TRBJ2-7; possible D gene TRBD2, 5 bases. The CDR3 has 14 residues. Germline V gene sequence: CDR1 SNHLY, CDR2 FYNNEI. Trimming shortened V by 6 bases and J by 2 bases, and 14 bases separated the two germline ends. CDR3 sequence: CASRVEGTTYEQYF. For the CDR3, the DNA is TGTGCCAGCAGGGTCGAGGGTACTACCTACGAGCAGTACTTC.

Comment on this clone: The sample has other DNA sequences that encode this CDR3 too. The rearrangement uses TRBV5-1 and TRBJ2-3; D perhaps matches TRBD1 (5 bases). V was pared by 0 bases and J by 0 bases, with 5 bases between. This CDR3 contains 14 residues. Germline V gene lookup returns CDR1 SGHRS and CDR2 YFSETQ. CDR3 amino acids: CASSLGQSTDTQYF. Here the CDR3 DNA reads TGCGCCAGCAGCTTGGGACAGAGCACAGATACGCAGTATTTT.

V and J are TRBV2 and TRBJ1-6; 7 nucleotides align to TRBD1. From germline, CDR1 is SNHLY and CDR2 FYNNEI. The CDR3 extends over 15 amino acids. Trimming took 6 bases from V and 5 from J; bases not matched to a gene: 7. The CDR3 protein is CASRALTGNNSPLHF. CDR3 DNA sequence: TGTGCCAGCAGGGCCTTGACAGGGAATAATTCACCCCTCCACTTT.